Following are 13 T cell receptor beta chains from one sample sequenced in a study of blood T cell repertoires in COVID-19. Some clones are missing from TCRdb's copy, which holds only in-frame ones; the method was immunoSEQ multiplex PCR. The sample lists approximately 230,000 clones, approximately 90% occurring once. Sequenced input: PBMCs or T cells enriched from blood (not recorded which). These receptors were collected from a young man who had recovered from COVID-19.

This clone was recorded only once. CDR3 coding DNA: TGTGCCAGCAGTTACGCAGGCACTCTTGAAGCTTTCTTT. Residues: CASSYAGTLEAFF. V usage is TRBV6-5 and J usage is TRBJ1-1; D unclear. Trimming took 2 bases from V and 7 from J, leaving 11 bases between them. The CDR3 has 13 residues. CDR1 and CDR2 (germline): MNHEY, SVGAGI.

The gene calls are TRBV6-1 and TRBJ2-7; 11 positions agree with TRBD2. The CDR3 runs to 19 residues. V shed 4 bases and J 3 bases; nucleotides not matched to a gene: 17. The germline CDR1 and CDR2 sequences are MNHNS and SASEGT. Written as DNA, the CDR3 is TGTGCCAGCAGTGCGAAGGGACTAGCGGAGTACACAGTCCTCTACGAGCAGTACTTC. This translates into CASSAKGLAEYTVLYEQYF.

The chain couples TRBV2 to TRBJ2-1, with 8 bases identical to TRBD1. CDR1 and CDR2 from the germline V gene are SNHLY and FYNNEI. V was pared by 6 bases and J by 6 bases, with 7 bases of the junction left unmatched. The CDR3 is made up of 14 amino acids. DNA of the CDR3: TGTGCCAGCAGGGACAGGGTTACAGGCAATGAGCAGTTCTTC. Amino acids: CASRDRVTGNEQFF.

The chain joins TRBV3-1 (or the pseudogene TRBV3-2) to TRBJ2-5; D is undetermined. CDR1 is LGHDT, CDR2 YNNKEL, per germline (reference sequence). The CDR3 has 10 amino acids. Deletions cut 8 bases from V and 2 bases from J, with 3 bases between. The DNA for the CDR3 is TGTGCCAGCCAGCAAGAGACCCAGTACTTC. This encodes CASQQETQYF.

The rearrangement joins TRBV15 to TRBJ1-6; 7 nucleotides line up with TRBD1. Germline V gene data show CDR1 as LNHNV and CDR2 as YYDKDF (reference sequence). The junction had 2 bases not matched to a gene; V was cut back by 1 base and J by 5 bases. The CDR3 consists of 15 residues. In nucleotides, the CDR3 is TGTGCCACCAGCAGAGGGGACAGAAATAATTCACCCCTCCACTTT. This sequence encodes CATSRGDRNNSPLHF.

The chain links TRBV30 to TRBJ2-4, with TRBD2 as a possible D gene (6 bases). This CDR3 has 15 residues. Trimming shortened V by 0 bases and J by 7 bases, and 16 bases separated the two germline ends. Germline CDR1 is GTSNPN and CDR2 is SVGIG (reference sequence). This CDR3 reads CAWSVRGLSGNIQYF. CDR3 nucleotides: TGTGCCTGGAGTGTAAGGGGTCTCAGCGGGAACATTCAGTACTTC.

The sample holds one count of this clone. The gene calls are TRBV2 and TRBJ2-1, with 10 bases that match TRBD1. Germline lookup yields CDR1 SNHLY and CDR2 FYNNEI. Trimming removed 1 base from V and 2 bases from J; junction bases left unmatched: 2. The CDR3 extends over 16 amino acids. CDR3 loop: CASSEGQGAAYNEQFF. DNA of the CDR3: TGTGCCAGCAGTGAAGGACAGGGGGCGGCCTACAATGAGCAGTTCTTC.

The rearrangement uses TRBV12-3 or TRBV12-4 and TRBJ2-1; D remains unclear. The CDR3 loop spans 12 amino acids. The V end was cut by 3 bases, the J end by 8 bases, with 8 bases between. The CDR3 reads CASSFLADEQFF. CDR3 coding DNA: TGTGCCAGCAGTTTCCTTGCGGATGAGCAGTTCTTC.

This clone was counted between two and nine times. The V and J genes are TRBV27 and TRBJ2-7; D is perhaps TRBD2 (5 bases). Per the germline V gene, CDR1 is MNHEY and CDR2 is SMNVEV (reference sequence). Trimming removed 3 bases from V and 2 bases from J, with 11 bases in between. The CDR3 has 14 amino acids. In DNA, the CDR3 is TGTGCCAGCAGTTTGGTTTGGGGAGCCTACGAGCAGTACTTC. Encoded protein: CASSLVWGAYEQYF.

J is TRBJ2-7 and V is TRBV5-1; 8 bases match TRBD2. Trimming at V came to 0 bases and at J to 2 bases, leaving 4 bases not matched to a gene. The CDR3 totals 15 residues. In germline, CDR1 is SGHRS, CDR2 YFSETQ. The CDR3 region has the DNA TGCGCCAGCAGCTTGGATGGCGGGAGGCCCTACGAGCAGTACTTC. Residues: CASSLDGGRPYEQYF.

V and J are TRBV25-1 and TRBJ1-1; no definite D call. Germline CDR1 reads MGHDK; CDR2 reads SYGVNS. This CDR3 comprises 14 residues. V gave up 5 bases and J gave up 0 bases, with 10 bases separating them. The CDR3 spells CASSLGRMNTEAFF. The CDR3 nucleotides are TGTGCCAGCAGTTTGGGCAGGATGAACACTGAAGCTTTCTTT.

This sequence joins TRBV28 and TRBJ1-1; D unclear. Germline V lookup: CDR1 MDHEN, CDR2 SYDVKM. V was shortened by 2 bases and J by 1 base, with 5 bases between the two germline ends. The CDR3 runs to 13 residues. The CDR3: CASSLPRNTEAFF. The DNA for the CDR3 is TGTGCCAGCAGTTTACCGCGGAACACTGAAGCTTTCTTT.

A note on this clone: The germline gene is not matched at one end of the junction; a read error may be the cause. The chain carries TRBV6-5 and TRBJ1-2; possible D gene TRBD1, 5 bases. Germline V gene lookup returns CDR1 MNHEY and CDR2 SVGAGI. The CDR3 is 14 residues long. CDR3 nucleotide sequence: TGTGCCAGCCGCCTCGGCGGGGCTAATTATGGCTACACCTTC. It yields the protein CASRLGGANYGYTF.